This entry concerns a single T cell receptor (beta chain). Its specific antigen is unknown. No much larger clonotype is one base removed from it; base qualities were not supplied. The sample is drawn from a study of cytomegalovirus exposure and HLA in healthy donors (dated by TCRdb to 2015 to 2018). Concerning the study at large: In an earlier analysis of some 610 of the donors, roughly 300 Gb of sequence data and 95 million to 130 million unique TCR beta sequences from some 170 million T cells were reported. The study aimed to test whether cataloging public T cell receptors could reveal signatures of past pathogen exposure. The genetic ancestry cluster associated with self-reported Caucasian donors included about four fifths of the roughly 390 genotyped donors. On average, around 240,000 unique TCR beta nucleotide sequences were sequenced per donor among some 430 genotyped donors of the cohort, with 15% to 20% of those sequences being non-productive. Along with the approximately 620-subject first cohort, a separate validation cohort of 120 different subjects was used. Roughly 300 gigabases of sequencing data and roughly 90 million unique TCR sequences were included in an early release covering about 700 HLA-typed donors. Class I and class II HLA loci were covered by the typing at four-digit resolution. In a later analysis, previously published TCR beta repertoires from 600 to 850 donors were re-analyzed and high-resolution HLA genotyping was added so that TCR occurrence patterns could be studied. Because of strong linkage in the cohort, 4 to 6 DR-DQ haplotypes were treated as single units for association and clustering. In the later analysis, no new phenotypic data were used to find candidate immune exposures; instead, reliance was placed on TCR beta sequences and their occurrence across donors. All discovery cohort repertoires had been generated using a single sequencing platform. The study used immunosequencing to profile the T cell repertoires of under 700 subjects and linked those repertoires to cytomegalovirus serostatus. Typing coverage differed by locus: A, B, C, DRB1 and DQB1 were typed in roughly 629-640 donors, DQA1 in 522, DPA1 in 600 to 610, and DPB1 in 472. An earlier analysis of several hundred of the donors applied high-throughput TCR beta sequencing to assess whether each TCR beta V gene segment acted as functional or pseudogenic. Donor age, sex, ethnicity and CMV serostatus were compiled alongside the repertoire data. To predict cytomegalovirus infection status, the study brought together high-throughput TCR immunosequencing, statistical association of individual TCRs with disease status, and machine learning. A later genetic analysis used genome-wide SNP genotypes for about 60% of the roughly 670 donors, treating that subset as a discovery cohort.

The cohort was made up of roughly 670 healthy bone marrow donors. At the time of sampling, every cohort member was nominally healthy, though immune exposures that went unrecorded were likely present. The donor tested CMV seronegative and was one of the 352 seronegative cohort members. A peripheral blood sample was provided by each donor, and peripheral blood mononuclear cells were used for TCR beta sequencing. The Qiagen DNeasy Blood Extraction Kit was used to extract genomic DNA from the blood cell samples. Receptor amplification or capture employed the immunoSEQ multiplex PCR assay. The multiplex PCR relied on a mix of 60 forward primers for TCR Vbeta segments and 13 reverse primers for TCR Jbeta segments. Amplification of the CDR3 region of rearranged TCR beta genes was performed with a multiplex PCR assay on genomic DNA. Amplified TCR beta libraries were sequenced as 87-base-pair reads on the Illumina HiSeq System. The paper's processing steps were these. In a later analysis, tens of millions of unique TCR beta chains were counted across the 690 or so repertoires, and approximately 9.9 million of these chains were shared by at least two donors. A nearest-neighbor algorithm error-corrected the raw reads and collapsed the reads into unique sequences, merging closely related sequences to remove PCR and sequencing errors. V, D and J gene segments were assigned by aligning CDR3 sequences to IMGT reference sequences. For a sequence to be retained, at least a six-nucleotide match to both a V gene segment and a J gene segment was required. A rearrangement counted as productive if the CDR3 had no stop codons and remained in frame with V and J, and every other rearrangement counted as non-productive. CDR3 was defined by IMGT convention, running from the second conserved V-encoded cysteine to the conserved J-encoded phenylalanine. In an earlier analysis of 587 of the donors, sequences lacking an unambiguous match to a single V gene segment were excluded. An earlier analysis of about 600 of the donors called V segments functional above 56.7% productive rearrangements and segregating when the between-donor standard deviation exceeded 5%. To diagnose cytomegalovirus status from the catalog of TCR beta chain sequences, a statistical classification framework was built. In a later analysis, V and J genes were assigned by comparing TCR nucleotide sequences against IMGT/GENE-DB human TR gene sequences. Using the TCRdist pipeline, a later analysis assigned CDR3 sequences along with most-parsimonious VDJ recombination scenarios. In a later analysis, each TCR beta chain was defined by its CDR3 amino acid sequence together with its V-gene family, and reads without a unique V-gene family were excluded. In a later analysis, 450 to 600 highly shared, low-generation-probability nucleotide sequences were removed to address suspected cross-contamination and a sequencing artifact. For each public chain, a later analysis derived a clonal expansion index from normalized ranks of inferred template counts within each repertoire. In a later analysis, generation probabilities were computed using a VDJ recombination model fitted to out-of-frame rearrangements, and the results were checked against IGoR. A later analysis scored TCR-TCR, TCR-HLA and TCR-CMV co-occurrence with hypergeometric tests, applying a repertoire-size bias correction to TCR pairs. To estimate false discovery rates, a later analysis permuted the HLA or CMV assignments 20 times. In a later analysis, co-occurring TCRs were grouped with DBSCAN, and TCRdist sequence similarity was added when clustering was performed within HLA-allele-positive subsets. For co-occurrence clustering, repertoires with fewer than 30,000 or more than 120,000 public chains were excluded, along with five repertoires with anomalous nucleotide sharing. TCRdb carries this immuneACCESS record with in-frame sequences only. Its versions omit some clonotypes, under half of them owing to an unresolved V gene in the studies checked, with the rest unexplained. That table gives V, J and clone size, and the DNA gave D and trimming. For this sample the table gives fewer than 250,000 clones, of which 60% to 85% were detected only once. The top ten clonotypes cover approximately 1.5% of the sample.

General findings and caveats noted by the study authors: At a false discovery rate of 0.05, a later analysis linked under 20,000 TCR beta sequences to specific HLA alleles. The study listed 150 to 200 TCR beta chains as associated with cytomegalovirus. Because counts were too low, approximately 18 rarely observed V segments, including chromosome 9 orphons, were excluded from the earlier analysis of several hundred of the donors. CMV serostatus was the only immune exposure information available for the cohort. A further reported finding was that TCR beta sequences accurately predicted the HLA-A and HLA-B alleles for most subjects in the first cohort. V-gene and J-gene trimming of TCR beta chains was associated with a missense DCLRE1C variant in a later genetic analysis, and the association was replicated in an independent cohort. In vitro tests confirmed that a few of the cytomegalovirus-associated TCR beta chains recognize cytomegalovirus antigens. When HLA alleles, especially DR and DQ, strongly co-occurred, attributing TCR associations to individual alleles was difficult. Linkage disequilibrium might explain the correlated functional status among segregating V segments, but an unknown experimental factor could not be ruled out. Several of the top co-occurrence clusters appeared to be linked to parvovirus B19, influenza, CMV and Epstein-Barr virus, according to a later analysis. It was suggested by the authors that the approach could potentially be generalized to other disease states and immunological phenotypes. Compared with the 666-donor mean, donors in an Asian-associated ancestry cluster had fewer N-insertions in productive TCRs, according to a later genetic analysis. Because HLA typing was missing for some donors at each locus, association tests included only the typed subset. Because the 87-base-pair reads could not distinguish some IMGT-functional V segments, including TRBV6-2 and TRBV6-3, those segments were excluded. Compared with equally common non-associated chains, HLA-associated TCR beta chains in a later analysis were more clonally expanded and had lower generation probabilities. In an earlier analysis of over 550 of the donors, most TCR beta V segments were observed in productive rearrangements about 87% or about 30% of the time, broadly matching IMGT annotations. A cluster of highly shared sequence variants was judged likely to represent a technical artifact of the sequencing pipeline. Cytomegalovirus status was reported to be diagnosed by the classifier with high specificity and sensitivity in both the original and validation cohorts. Most TCR sequences were observed very rarely across donors, whereas some public TCRs were present in many individuals. Sequencing depth was assumed to be roughly uniform across donors in the presence/absence analyses, though that assumption may not hold. Most CMV-associated TCR beta chains appeared to be HLA-restricted in a later analysis, and the HLA associations seemed to be driven largely by CMV exposure. In a later analysis, the rate of TCR association differed among HLA loci, with DRB1 alleles having the most associated TCRs and HLA-C alleles having the fewest. This cohort had only TCR beta chains sequenced, and the lack of alpha or paired-chain data limited which features could be detected.

The V and J ends are trimmed by 5 bases and 3 bases, leaving 14 bases between them. Taken from cysteine to phenylalanine, the CDR3 has 16 residues. Only the CDR3 part of the read is kept: 48 bases, read in frame from the first base. Via the germline V gene, CDR1 is SGHTA and CDR2 FQGNSA. The V and J genes are TRBV7-2 and TRBJ1-6; no confident D gene assignment can be made. The receptor was derived from a woman aged 18 to 35 in good health and CMV-seronegative. The source material was PBMCs. The CDR3 corresponds to CASSPLGDLYNSPLHF. The DNA sequence is TGTGCCAGCAGCCCCTTGGGAGATCTCTATAATTCACCCCTCCACTTT. With all but the CDR3 taken from the reference TRBV7-2 and TRBJ1-6 genes, the full variable domain is: GAGVSQSPSNKVTEKGKDVELRCDPISGHTALYWYRQSLGQGLEFLIYFQGNSAPDKSGLPSDRFSAERTGGSVSTLTIQRTQQEDSAVYLCASSPLGDLYNSPLHFGNGTRLTVT.